Listed here are 30 T cell receptor beta chains from one sample, sequenced in a study of radiotherapy plus CTLA-4 blockade in lung cancer. Sequenced by immunoSEQ multiplex PCR; TCRdb stores in-frame clones only, minus some. The table includes roughly 73,000 clones, about nine tenths detected once. The sample in question was peripheral blood, obtained from a patient treated with radiotherapy plus ipilimumab. The source of these receptors is a human donor with non-small cell lung cancer that progressed on radiotherapy plus ipilimumab.

The chain uses TRBV2 and TRBJ2-5, with 8 bases aligning to TRBD1. Germline-derived CDR1 and CDR2 are SNHLY and FYNNEI. The junction had 7 bases not matched to a gene; V was cut back by 7 bases and J by 3 bases. The CDR3 consists of 14 residues. As DNA, the CDR3 is TGTGCCAGCATTATACAGGGGGAAAAAGAGACCCAGTACTTC. Translating it yields CASIIQGEKETQYF.

J is TRBJ1-2 and V is TRBV7-9, with 8 bases lining up with TRBD1. The CDR3 is 15 residues long. Per germline, CDR1 SEHNR and CDR2 FQNEAQ (reference sequence). J was trimmed by 0 bases and V by 3 bases; bases with no gene match: 3. The CDR3 nucleotides read TGTGCCAGCAGCTTCGGACAGGGAGCTAACTATGGCTACACCTTC. Residues: CASSFGQGANYGYTF. Based on the CDR3 plus reference TRBV7-9 and TRBJ1-2, the full variable domain is DTGVSQNPRHKITKRGQNVTFRCDPISEHNRLYWYRQTLGQGPEFLTYFQNEAQLEKSRLLSDRFSAERPKGSFSTLEIQRTEQGDSAMYLCASSFGQGANYGYTFGSGTRLTVV.

V is TRBV18 and J is TRBJ2-1; D is possibly TRBD2 (7 bases). Deletions cut 5 bases from V and 7 bases from J, with 24 bases between. CDR1 and CDR2 from the germline V gene are KGHSH and LQKENI. The CDR3 length is 17 residues. The CDR3 coding sequence is TGTGCCAGCTCATCACTCGAATCTGGTGCGGGGGCGAATGAGCAGTTCTTC. Its translation: CASSSLESGAGANEQFF.

This clone appeared once. This chain links TRBV6-5 with TRBJ1-1; D gene uncertain. This CDR3 comprises 14 residues. V shed 2 bases and J shed 4 bases, with 11 bases lying between them. CDR1 and CDR2 (germline): MNHEY, SVGAGI. The CDR3 reads CASSYENSRTEAFF. The CDR3 DNA reads TGTGCCAGCAGTTACGAGAATAGCCGCACTGAAGCTTTCTTT.

This chain links TRBV6-6 with TRBJ2-7; the match to TRBD1 covers 7 bases. Germline CDR1 reads MNHNY; CDR2 reads SVGAGI (reference sequence). The V gene end was trimmed by 6 bases and the J gene end by 3 bases; junction bases not matched to a gene: 11. The CDR3 length is 15 residues. CDR3 nucleotide sequence: TGTGCCAGCAGCCCTATTACCGGGACAGTCTACGAGCAGTACTTC. Translated, it gives CASSPITGTVYEQYF.

The chain carries TRBV10-2 and TRBJ2-3; 9 nucleotides match TRBD1. V lost 7 bases, J lost 1 base, and 6 bases stayed unmatched. CDR3 length: 15 residues. Germline CDR1 and CDR2: WSHSY and SAAADI. The CDR3 nucleotides read TGCGCCAGCATGAGAAGGACAGGGGGCACAGATACGCAGTATTTT. Translated: CASMRRTGGTDTQYF.

The rearrangement joins TRBV14 to TRBJ1-5, with D possibly being TRBD1 (6 bases). Trimming cost V 4 bases and J 1 base, with 11 bases left between them. The CDR3 spans 15 residues. The V gene's germline CDR1 is SGHDN and CDR2 FVKESK. The CDR3 is CASSPGQSSNQPQHF. CDR3 in DNA: TGTGCCAGCAGCCCCGGACAGTCAAGCAATCAGCCCCAGCATTTT.

J is TRBJ2-7 and V is TRBV6-4; TRBD2 aligns across 13 bases. Germline CDR1 and CDR2: MRHNA and SNTAGT. The CDR3 is made up of 17 amino acids. V shed 5 bases, J shed 5 bases, and the junction held 12 bases outside the gene matches. The CDR3 DNA follows: TGTGCCAGCAGTCCAGGACTAGCGGGAGTTTTGGAGAACGAGCAGTACGTC. It codes for CASSPGLAGVLENEQYV.

The rearrangement joins TRBV7-9 to TRBJ2-3; perhaps TRBD2 as D (5 bases). Trimming removed 2 bases from V and 4 bases from J, with 7 bases in between. Germline V gives CDR1 SEHNR, CDR2 FQNEAQ (reference sequence). This CDR3 has 13 residues. CDR3 in amino acids: CASSLRGADTQYF. In nucleotides, the CDR3 is TGTGCCAGCAGCTTACGGGGTGCAGATACGCAGTATTTT.

The CDR3 DNA is TGCAGCGGGGGCGGGGCCGCTCCGAACACTGAAGCTTTCTTT. Translation: CSGGGAAPNTEAFF. This sequence joins TRBV29-1 and TRBJ1-1; D might be TRBD1 (5 bases). The germline V gene encodes CDR1 SQVTM and CDR2 ANQGSEA. The CDR3 totals 14 residues. V lost 7 bases to trimming and J lost 1 base, with 16 bases between them.

This clone was picked up one time. The chain couples TRBV18 to TRBJ2-7; 8 bases align to TRBD1. The CDR3 totals 13 residues. The germline gives CDR1 KGHSH, CDR2 LQKENI. Losses at the gene ends were 3 bases for V and 7 bases for J; bases not matched to a gene: 5. Here the CDR3 DNA reads TGTGCCAGCTCACCCCCAGGGGGCAGTGAGCAGTACGTC. The encoded protein is CASSPPGGSEQYV.

J is TRBJ2-7 and V is TRBV5-1; D not certain. This CDR3 is built from 13 residues. In germline, CDR1 is SGHRS, CDR2 YFSETQ. Trimming stripped 0 bases from V and 5 bases from J, with 9 bases between. The CDR3 coding sequence is TGCGCCAGCAGCTTGGGGCAGATGGACGAGCAGTACTTC. Amino acid sequence: CASSLGQMDEQYF. Full variable domain (remainder filled in from reference TRBV5-1 and TRBJ2-7): KAGVTQTPRYLIKTRGQQVTLSCSPISGHRSVSWYQQTPGQGLQFLFEYFSETQRNKGNFPGRFSGRQFSNSRSEMNVSTLELGDSALYLCASSLGQMDEQYFGPGTRLTVT.

The V and J genes are TRBV27 and TRBJ2-1, with TRBD2 matching 12 bases. With 2 bases clipped from V and 4 bases from J, the junction kept 3 bases outside the gene matches. There are 16 residues in the CDR3. Germline V gene lookup returns CDR1 MNHEY and CDR2 SMNVEV (reference sequence). CDR3 coding DNA: TGTGCCAGCAGTTTACTCGGGACTAGCGGGTACAATGAGCAGTTCTTC. It translates to CASSLLGTSGYNEQFF.

This sequence joins TRBV9 and TRBJ2-2; 7 bases are shared with TRBD2. V lost 4 bases, J lost 3 bases, and 12 bases stayed unmatched. This CDR3 spans 17 amino acids. The V gene's germline CDR1 is SGDLS and CDR2 YYNGEE. The chain's CDR3 is CASSLGPGRADTGELFF. CDR3 nucleotides: TGTGCCAGCAGCCTGGGCCCAGGGAGGGCCGACACCGGGGAGCTGTTTTTT.

V is TRBV2 and J is TRBJ1-2, with 8 bases matching TRBD1. The CDR3 covers 15 residues. V trimming: 1 base; J trimming: 3 bases; junction bases outside the gene matches: 4. CDR1 SNHLY and CDR2 FYNNEI come from the germline V gene. In DNA form, the CDR3 reads TGTGCCAGCAGTGAAGTCAGGGGGCTACACTATGGCTACACCTTC. Translated: CASSEVRGLHYGYTF.

J is TRBJ1-5 and V is TRBV27, with a tentative D call TRBD1 (6 bases). Germline CDR1 reads MNHEY; CDR2 reads SMNVEV (reference sequence). The V end was cut by 6 bases, the J end by 3 bases, with 18 bases between. This CDR3 contains 16 residues. Here the CDR3 reads CASRRYRDGTNQPQHF. The DNA of the CDR3 is TGTGCCAGCAGACGGTACAGGGATGGGACCAATCAGCCCCAGCATTTT.

The chain combines TRBV2 with TRBJ1-1; D uncertain. V was trimmed by 5 bases and J by 2 bases, leaving 3 bases between them. Looked up from germline, CDR1 is SNHLY and CDR2 is FYNNEI. This CDR3 has 11 amino acids. The CDR3 reads CASSRNTEAFF. The CDR3 nucleotides are TGTGCCAGCAGTAGAAACACTGAAGCTTTCTTT.

This clone has a single count. The chain joins TRBV28 to TRBJ2-1, with D uncertain. This CDR3 comprises 16 residues. Looked up from germline, CDR1 is MDHEN and CDR2 is SYDVKM. With 7 bases removed from V and 4 bases from J, the gap between germline ends came to 20 bases. CDR3 coding DNA: TGTGCCAGCATCGACAAGGGCTCTTTGACGTACAATGAGCAGTTCTTC. Protein: CASIDKGSLTYNEQFF.

CDR3: CASRRAYEQYV. The DNA of the CDR3 is TGTGCCAGCAGACGGGCCTACGAGCAGTACGTC. J is TRBJ2-7 and V is TRBV6-4; D unclear. The length of the CDR3 is 11 residues. Germline CDR1 MRHNA, CDR2 SNTAGT. V lost 6 bases to trimming and J lost 2 bases, with 5 bases between them.

This clone was picked up a small number of times. V and J are TRBV19 and TRBJ2-7; maybe TRBD2 (6 bases). V lost 5 bases and J 0 bases, leaving 14 bases between the germline ends. Germline CDR1 reads LNHDA; CDR2 reads SQIVND (reference sequence). This CDR3 region has 15 residues. DNA of the CDR3: TGTGCCAGTAGTCGGGGGACGACGAGCTCCTACGAGCAGTACTTC. Translation gives CASSRGTTSSYEQYF.

This chain links TRBV5-6 with TRBJ2-1, with a weak D call TRBD2 (6 bases). V was cut by 0 bases and J by 0 bases, with 13 bases left in between. The CDR3 runs 17 residues. Germline V CDR1 and CDR2: SGHDT, YYEEEE. The CDR3 protein is CASSLGDAGSSYNEQFF. The CDR3 DNA follows: TGTGCCAGCAGCTTGGGCGACGCGGGAAGCTCCTACAATGAGCAGTTCTTC. The variable domain in full, with the rest retrieved from reference TRBV5-6 and TRBJ2-1, is DAGVTQSPTHLIKTRGQQVTLRCSPKSGHDTVSWYQQALGQGPQFIFQYYEEEERQRGNFPDRFSGHQFPNYSSELNVNALLLGDSALYLCASSLGDAGSSYNEQFFGPGTRLTVL.

This clone was seen only a few times. This chain links TRBV10-3 with TRBJ2-3; no reliable D call. Germline-derived CDR1 and CDR2 are ENHRY and SYGVKD. The CDR3 sequence is 11 residues long. With 9 bases removed from V and 4 bases from J, the gap between germline ends came to 8 bases. Here the CDR3 DNA reads TGTGCCATTTTCGACTCAGATACGCAGTATTTT. Translation gives CAIFDSDTQYF.

This clone was seen more than once but under ten times. The V gene is TRBV7-8, the J gene TRBJ2-3; 8 bases match TRBD1. Germline assignment: CDR1 SGHVS and CDR2 FQNEAQ. This CDR3 is 16 amino acids long. V was pared by 5 bases and J by 4 bases, with 11 bases of the junction left unmatched. The CDR3 reads CASSVRRTGLPDTQYF. Written as DNA, the CDR3 is TGTGCCAGCAGCGTAAGGCGGACAGGGCTCCCAGATACGCAGTATTTT. The complete variable domain, with remaining parts taken from reference TRBV7-8 and TRBJ2-3, reads GAGVSQSPRYKVAKRGQDVALRCDPISGHVSLFWYQQALGQGPEFLTYFQNEAQLDKSGLPSDRFFAERPEGSVSTLKIQRTQQEDSAVYLCASSVRRTGLPDTQYFGPGTRLTVL.

The V gene is TRBV6-5, the J gene TRBJ2-7; 9 bases align to TRBD2. The CDR3 sequence is 16 residues long. Germline values: CDR1 MNHEY, CDR2 SVGAGI. Unmatched junction bases numbered 9, after V lost 2 bases and J lost 4 bases. This CDR3 is CASSYRASGTIYEQYV. The CDR3 DNA is TGTGCCAGCAGTTACCGCGCTAGCGGGACTATTTACGAGCAGTACGTC.

The V gene is TRBV9, the J gene TRBJ2-2; D may be TRBD1 (5 bases). CDR3 length equals 12 residues. CDR1 and CDR2 from the germline V gene are SGDLS and YYNGEE. Between the trimmed V and J ends, which lost 3 bases and 8 bases, there was a span of 8 bases. The CDR3 region is CASSGWTGELFF. DNA of the CDR3: TGTGCCAGCAGCGGCTGGACAGGGGAGCTGTTTTTT. Together with reference TRBV9 and TRBJ2-2, the CDR3 gives the full variable domain: DSGVTQTPKHLITATGQRVTLRCSPRSGDLSVYWYQQSLDQGLQFLIQYYNGEERAKGNILERFSAQQFPDLHSELNLSSLELGDSALYFCASSGWTGELFFGEGSRLTVL.

The CDR3 DNA reads as TGCGCCAGCACCCAAACTAGATCCGCCGGGGAGCTGTTTTTT. This encodes CASTQTRSAGELFF. This chain links TRBV5-1 with TRBJ2-2; weak D call: TRBD2 (5 bases). The V and J ends lost 6 bases and 6 bases respectively, with 15 bases between them. The CDR3 is 14 amino acids. CDR1 is SGHRS, CDR2 YFSETQ, per germline.

The V call is TRBV5-4, the J call TRBJ2-2, with D hard to call. CDR1 is SGHNT and CDR2 is YYREEE in the germline V gene (reference sequence). CDR3 length: 15 amino acids. V gave up 2 bases and J gave up 3 bases, with 11 bases separating them. CDR3 loop: CASSFSSADTGELFF. CDR3 nucleotides: TGTGCCAGCAGCTTTTCCAGCGCCGACACCGGGGAGCTGTTTTTT.

The rearrangement joins TRBV28 to TRBJ1-4; the D gene is possibly TRBD1 (5 bases). CDR3 length equals 15 residues. Trimming removed 5 bases at V and 5 bases at J, with 15 bases between. Germline CDR1 is MDHEN and CDR2 is SYDVKM. The CDR3 loop is CASSDGGGFNEKLFF. In nucleotides, the CDR3 is TGTGCCAGCAGTGACGGGGGAGGGTTCAATGAAAAACTGTTTTTT.

The chain joins TRBV12-5 to TRBJ1-5; no firm D call. The germline gives CDR1 LGHNT, CDR2 FRNRAP. The CDR3 sequence is 15 residues long. The V gene lost 1 base and the J gene lost 2 bases, with 9 bases spanning the gap. The chain's CDR3 is CASGLAPIRNQPQHF. CDR3 DNA sequence: TGTGCTAGTGGTTTGGCTCCCATTCGCAATCAGCCCCAGCATTTT.

The V and J genes are TRBV5-1 and TRBJ1-4, with D hard to call. From germline, CDR1 is SGHRS and CDR2 YFSETQ. Trimming stripped 0 bases from V and 0 bases from J, with 6 bases between. CDR3 length: 15 amino acids. CDR3 DNA sequence: TGCGCCAGCAGCTTGGTCCCAACAACTAATGAAAAACTGTTTTTT. Translating gives CASSLVPTTNEKLFF.